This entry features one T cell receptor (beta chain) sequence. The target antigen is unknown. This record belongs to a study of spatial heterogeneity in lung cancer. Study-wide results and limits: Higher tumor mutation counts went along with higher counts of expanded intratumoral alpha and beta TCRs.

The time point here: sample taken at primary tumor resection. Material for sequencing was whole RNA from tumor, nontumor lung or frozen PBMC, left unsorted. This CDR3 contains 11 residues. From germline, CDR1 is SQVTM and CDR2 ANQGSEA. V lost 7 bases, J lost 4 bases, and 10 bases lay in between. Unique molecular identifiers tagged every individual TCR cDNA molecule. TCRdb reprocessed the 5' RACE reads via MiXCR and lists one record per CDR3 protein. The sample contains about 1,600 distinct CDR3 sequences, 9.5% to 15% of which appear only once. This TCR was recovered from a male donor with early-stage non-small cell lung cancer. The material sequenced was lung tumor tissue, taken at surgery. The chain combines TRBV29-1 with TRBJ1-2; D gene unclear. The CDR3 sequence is CSAHSSYGYTF. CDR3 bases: TGCAGCGCCCACAGCTCCTATGGCTACACCTTC.